Following are 2 T cell receptor beta chains from one sample sequenced in a study of cytomegalovirus exposure and HLA in healthy donors (dated by TCRdb to about 2017). The library relied on the immunoSEQ multiplex PCR assay. For the multiplex PCR, a mixture combining 60 forward primers for TCR Vbeta segments and 13 reverse primers for TCR Jbeta segments was used. TCRdb retrieved this table from immuneACCESS and kept in-frame rearrangements only. Not all clones are present; in checked studies, unresolved V genes account for under half, and no reason is known for the remainder. This sample has about 130,000 clones in its table, and about 79% of those were observed once. Under 3.5% of the sample is held by the ten biggest clonotypes. The sequencing sample was made of PBMCs. The receptors were gathered from a man between 50 and 59 years old in good health and CMV-seronegative.

The rearrangement uses TRBV6-1 and TRBJ1-5; D not certain. Trimming left V 3 bases short and J 2 bases short, with 20 bases between. The CDR3 consists of 18 residues. Germline values: CDR1 MNHNS, CDR2 SASEGT. CDR3 in amino acids: CASSDPPSGGYGNQPQHF. Here the CDR3 DNA reads TGTGCCAGCAGTGACCCACCCTCGGGAGGGTACGGCAATCAGCCCCAGCATTTT.

This chain joins TRBV7-9 and TRBJ2-5, with TRBD2 identical over 11 bases. V shed 5 bases and J 2 bases; nucleotides not matched to a gene: 7. This CDR3 has 16 amino acids. The V gene's germline CDR1 is SEHNR and CDR2 FQNEAQ (reference sequence). CDR3 DNA: TGTGCCAGCAGCCTCTCGACTAGCGGGGAACAAGAGACCCAGTACTTC. This gives the protein CASSLSTSGEQETQYF.